A single sample gave rise to the 23 T cell receptor beta chains below, sequenced in a study of T cell responses to AZD1222 COVID-19 vaccine. Only in-frame clones appear in the TCRdb table, and some are missing; sequencing was by immunoSEQ multiplex PCR. Of roughly 180,000 clones in the sample, around nine tenths were seen once. Material: peripheral blood, obtained 28 days after the second AZD1222 dose. Receptors were obtained from an adult who received the AZD1222 COVID-19 vaccine.

The chain employs TRBV10-2 and TRBJ2-7; 10 bases are shared with TRBD1. Looked up from germline, CDR1 is WSHSY and CDR2 is SAAADI. This CDR3 comprises 15 residues. The V segment lost 6 bases and the J segment 1 base; nucleotides outside the gene matches: 6. CDR3 sequence reads: CASSDRTGGSYEQYF. DNA for the CDR3: TGCGCCAGCAGCGACAGGACAGGGGGGTCCTACGAGCAGTACTTC.

This chain links TRBV11-3 with TRBJ2-3, with a weak D call TRBD1 (6 bases). Trimming took off 1 base at V and 2 bases at J, with 22 bases between the two ends. This CDR3 is built from 19 residues. The germline gives CDR1 SGHNT, CDR2 YENEEA. The CDR3 here is CASSLGAPWGPAATDTQYF. As DNA, the CDR3 is TGTGCCAGCAGCTTAGGGGCACCTTGGGGGCCAGCAGCCACAGATACGCAGTATTTT.

The chain couples TRBV6-4 to TRBJ1-3; perhaps TRBD1 as D (6 bases). Germline loops: CDR1 MRHNA, CDR2 SNTAGT. V was clipped by 6 bases and J by 0 bases, with 15 bases between them. This CDR3 is built from 16 residues. The CDR3 reads CASRAGVPRSGNTIYF. The CDR3 DNA sequence: TGTGCCAGCAGAGCAGGGGTCCCCCGCTCTGGAAACACCATATATTTT.

This CDR3 is CASSPDYGYTF. CDR3 DNA sequence: TGTGCCAGCAGTCCGGATTATGGCTACACCTTC. The chain uses TRBV12-3 or TRBV12-4 and TRBJ1-2; D is undetermined. Trimming pared 5 bases from V and 5 bases from J, leaving 6 bases between. This CDR3 is built from 11 residues.

The J gene is TRBJ2-1, the V gene TRBV28; D possibly uses TRBD1 or TRBD2 (7 bases each). This CDR3 region has 15 residues. Per germline, CDR1 MDHEN and CDR2 SYDVKM. Trimming took off 5 bases at V and 3 bases at J, with 14 bases between the two ends. In DNA, the CDR3 is TGTGCCAGCAGTCGACAGGGAGGGGTCTACAATGAGCAGTTCTTC. As protein: CASSRQGGVYNEQFF.

The V call is TRBV30, the J call TRBJ2-1; 9 bases match TRBD2. The ends lost 2 bases at V and 3 bases at J; junction bases unmatched: 5. Germline V lookup: CDR1 GTSNPN, CDR2 SVGIG (reference sequence). This CDR3 contains 15 residues. This CDR3 is CAWSFSGSNYNEQFF. CDR3 coding DNA: TGTGCCTGGAGTTTTAGCGGGAGTAACTACAATGAGCAGTTCTTC.

V and J are TRBV6-5 and TRBJ2-7; D is perhaps TRBD2 (6 bases). Per the germline V gene, CDR1 is MNHEY and CDR2 is SVGAGI. V lost 0 bases and J lost 3, with 12 bases in between. The CDR3 runs 15 residues. The CDR3 bases are TGTGCCAGCAGTTACTCGGCTTCCGGGGGCTACGAGCAGTACTTC. It yields the protein CASSYSASGGYEQYF.

The chain carries TRBV15 and TRBJ2-1; D not resolved. V dropped 5 bases and J dropped 7 bases, with 9 bases sitting between them. CDR1 and CDR2 from the germline V gene are LNHNV and YYDKDF (reference sequence). CDR3 length: 12 amino acids. DNA of the CDR3: TGTGCCACCAGCCTACTCCGGAATGAGCAGTTCTTC. It yields the protein CATSLLRNEQFF.

The CDR3 nucleotides are TGTGCCAGCAGCCAAGACTGGGGTCAGCCCCAGCATTTT. It specifies CASSQDWGQPQHF. The chain carries TRBV4-2 and TRBJ1-5; D not certain. This CDR3 comprises 13 residues. The V gene's germline CDR1 is LGHNA and CDR2 YNFKEQ. V was trimmed by 0 bases and J by 6 bases, leaving 6 bases between them.

The chain employs TRBV4-1 and TRBJ2-7; 8 bases line up with TRBD1. The V gene end was trimmed by 0 bases and the J gene end by 4 bases; junction bases not matched to a gene: 5. Germline CDR1 reads MGHRA; CDR2 reads YSYEKL. This CDR3 comprises 15 residues. CDR3 coding DNA: TGCGCCAGCAGCCAAGATCGAGACAGGGGTTACGAGCAGTACTTC. This gives the protein CASSQDRDRGYEQYF.

V is TRBV5-4 and J is TRBJ2-3; D may correspond to TRBD1 or TRBD2 (6 bases each). The V end was cut by 7 bases, the J end by 5 bases, with 14 bases between. CDR3 length: 13 residues. Germline values: CDR1 SGHNT, CDR2 YYREEE (reference sequence). CDR3 in DNA: TGTGCCAGCTTCCCACAGGGAGGAGATACGCAGTATTTT. Translating it yields CASFPQGGDTQYF.

This sequence joins TRBV30 and TRBJ2-7; D remains unclear. The V gene's germline CDR1 is GTSNPN and CDR2 SVGIG (reference sequence). V was shortened by 6 bases and J by 3 bases, with 12 bases between the two germline ends. CDR3 size: 12 residues. CDR3 protein: CACAQDDYEQYF. Here the CDR3 DNA reads TGTGCCTGTGCCCAGGACGACTACGAGCAGTACTTC.

The chain joins TRBV7-9 to TRBJ1-1; D possibly corresponds to TRBD1 (5 bases). V lost 2 bases, J lost 3 bases, and 16 bases lay in between. Germline V gene lookup returns CDR1 SEHNR and CDR2 FQNEAQ (reference sequence). The length of the CDR3 is 16 residues. This chain's CDR3 is CASSLRVLGGDTEAFF. CDR3 in DNA: TGTGCCAGCAGCTTACGGGTTCTGGGAGGGGACACTGAAGCTTTCTTT.

V and J are TRBV7-2 and TRBJ1-1; D may be TRBD1 (6 bases). The length of the CDR3 is 15 residues. Germline-derived CDR1 and CDR2 are SGHTA and FQGNSA. The V gene lost 1 base and the J gene lost 10 bases, with 19 bases spanning the gap. The CDR3 DNA follows: TGTGCCAGCAGCTTAGATGCAGGGGAAGTCGGGCGAGCTTTCTTT. Its protein product is CASSLDAGEVGRAFF.

V usage is TRBV18 and J usage is TRBJ1-5, with D perhaps TRBD1 (5 bases). The V end lost 5 bases, the J end lost 4 bases, and 15 bases lay between the germline ends. Germline CDR1 reads KGHSH; CDR2 reads LQKENI. The CDR3 is 15 residues long. Here the CDR3 reads CASSTTTDRNQPQHF. CDR3 in DNA: TGTGCCAGCTCAACGACGACAGATCGAAATCAGCCCCAGCATTTT.

The chain is built from TRBV6-5 and TRBJ1-2, with 7 nucleotides matching TRBD1. Trimming removed 7 bases from V and 6 bases from J; junction bases left unmatched: 14. This CDR3 spans 15 amino acids. Germline V gives CDR1 MNHEY, CDR2 SVGAGI. DNA for the CDR3: TGTGCCAGCATCAGCCTCGGAGGGGGCAGGGATGGCTACACCTTC. As protein: CASISLGGGRDGYTF.

This chain's CDR3 is CASSRMGQGYEQYF. The CDR3 coding sequence is TGTGCCAGCAGCCGAATGGGACAGGGTTACGAGCAGTACTTC. The V call is TRBV2, the J call TRBJ2-7, with 9 bases fitting TRBD1. The CDR3 spans 14 residues. The J segment lost 4 bases and the V segment lost 6 bases, leaving 7 bases of the junction unmatched. Germline CDR1 and CDR2: SNHLY and FYNNEI.

The genes are TRBV12-5 and TRBJ1-1; D ambiguous. Trimming removed 2 bases at V and 5 bases at J, with 6 bases between. The CDR3 spans 12 residues. Germline V gives CDR1 LGHNT, CDR2 FRNRAP. CDR3 loop: CASGLSGTEAFF. DNA of the CDR3: TGTGCTAGTGGTTTGTCGGGGACTGAAGCTTTCTTT.

This chain connects TRBV5-1 to TRBJ2-2; no definite D call. Germline V gene data show CDR1 as SGHRS and CDR2 as YFSETQ. The germline V and J ends were trimmed by 6 bases and 4 bases, with 19 bases remaining between them. The CDR3 totals 16 residues. The CDR3 here is CASTPLLYSSTGELFF. Written as DNA, the CDR3 is TGCGCCAGCACCCCGCTACTATACAGTTCCACCGGGGAGCTGTTTTTT.

The chain uses TRBV11-2 and TRBJ2-7, with D possibly being TRBD1 or TRBD2 (5 bases each). V was clipped by 4 bases and J by 4 bases, with 20 bases between them. The CDR3 totals 16 residues. Germline CDR1 and CDR2: SGHAT and FQNNGV. The CDR3 protein is CASSSIRDRLGYEQYF. The CDR3 DNA sequence: TGTGCCAGCAGCTCAATCCGGGACCGCCTCGGGTACGAGCAGTACTTC. Full variable domain (rest looked up from reference TRBV11-2 and TRBJ2-7): EAGVAQSPRYKIIEKRQSVAFWCNPISGHATLYWYQQILGQGPKLLIQFQNNGVVDDSQLPKDRFSAERLKGVDSTLKIQPAKLEDSAVYLCASSSIRDRLGYEQYFGPGTRLTVT.

This chain uses TRBV7-2 with TRBJ2-5; D is perhaps TRBD2 (7 bases). Trimming cost V 3 bases and J 4 bases, with 24 bases left between them. Germline lookup yields CDR1 SGHTA and CDR2 FQGNSA. The CDR3 consists of 18 residues. The CDR3 DNA sequence: TGTGCCAGCAGCTTTATTTCCTCGGGGGGCAGGTCTGGAGAGACCCAGTACTTC. It specifies CASSFISSGGRSGETQYF. The whole variable domain, filled in from reference TRBV7-2 and TRBJ2-5, reads GAGVSQSPSNKVTEKGKDVELRCDPISGHTALYWYRQSLGQGLEFLIYFQGNSAPDKSGLPSDRFSAERTGGSVSTLTIQRTQQEDSAVYLCASSFISSGGRSGETQYFGPGTRLLVL.

This clone was seen a handful of times. This rearrangement joins TRBV7-2 to TRBJ1-1; a weak D match, TRBD1 (5 bases). The length of the CDR3 is 16 residues. Germline V CDR1 and CDR2: SGHTA, FQGNSA. V dropped 0 bases and J dropped 4 bases, with 15 bases sitting between them. CDR3 region: CASSLAGGRVPTEAFF. The DNA of the CDR3 is TGTGCCAGCAGCTTAGCGGGGGGTAGGGTCCCCACTGAAGCTTTCTTT. The whole variable domain, remainder taken from reference TRBV7-2 and TRBJ1-1, is GAGVSQSPSNKVTEKGKDVELRCDPISGHTALYWYRQSLGQGLEFLIYFQGNSAPDKSGLPSDRFSAERTGGSVSTLTIQRTQQEDSAVYLCASSLAGGRVPTEAFFGQGTRLTVV.

This sequence joins TRBV20-1 and TRBJ1-1; TRBD1 might be the D (6 bases). The CDR3 has 11 amino acids. Per the germline V gene, CDR1 is DFQATT and CDR2 is SNEGSKA (reference sequence). Between the trimmed V and J ends, which lost 5 bases and 6 bases, there was a span of 10 bases. The CDR3 here is CSAAQGPEAFF. The CDR3 DNA sequence: TGCAGTGCTGCTCAGGGGCCTGAAGCTTTCTTT.